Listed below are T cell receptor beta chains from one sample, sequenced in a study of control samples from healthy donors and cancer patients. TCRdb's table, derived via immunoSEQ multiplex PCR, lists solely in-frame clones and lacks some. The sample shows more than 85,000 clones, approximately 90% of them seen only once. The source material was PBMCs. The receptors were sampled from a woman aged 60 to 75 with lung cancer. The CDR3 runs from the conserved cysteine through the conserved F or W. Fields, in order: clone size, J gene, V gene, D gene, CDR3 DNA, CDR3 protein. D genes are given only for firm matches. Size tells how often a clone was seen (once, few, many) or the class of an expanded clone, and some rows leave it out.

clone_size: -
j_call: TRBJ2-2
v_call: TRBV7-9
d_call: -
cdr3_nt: TGTGCCAGCAGGCCTGGGGATTTGAGAGGGCTCACGAACACCGGGGAGCTGTTTTTT
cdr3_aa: CASRPGDLRGLTNTGELFF

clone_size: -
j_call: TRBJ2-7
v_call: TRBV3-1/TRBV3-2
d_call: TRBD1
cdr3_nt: TGTGCCAGCAGCCAAGTGACAGGGGACTTAAACTTC
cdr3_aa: CASSQVTGDLNF

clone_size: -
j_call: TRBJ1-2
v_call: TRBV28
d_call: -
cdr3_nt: TGTGCCAGCAGTACCCGACTTTGGACCGATACCAATGGCTACACCTTC
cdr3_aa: CASSTRLWTDTNGYTF

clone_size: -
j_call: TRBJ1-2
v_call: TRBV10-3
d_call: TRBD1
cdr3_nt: TGTGCCATCAGGGGGACAGATGCCTCTAACTATGGCTACACCTTC
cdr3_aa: CAIRGTDASNYGYTF

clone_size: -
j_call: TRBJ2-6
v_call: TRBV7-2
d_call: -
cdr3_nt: TGTGCCAGCAGCACCGCACTCTCTGGGGCCAACGTCCTGACTTTC
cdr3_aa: CASSTALSGANVLTF

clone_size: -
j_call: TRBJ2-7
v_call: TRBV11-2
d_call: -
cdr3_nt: TGTGCCAGCAGCTTTATGTTGTCCGGGGGCGAGCAGTACTTC
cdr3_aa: CASSFMLSGGEQYF

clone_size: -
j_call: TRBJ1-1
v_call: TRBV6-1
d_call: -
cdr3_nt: TGTGCCAGCAGTGAAAGTCGGGACACTGAAGCTTTCTTT
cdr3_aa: CASSESRDTEAFF

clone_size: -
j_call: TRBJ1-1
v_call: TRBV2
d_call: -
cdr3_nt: TGTGCCAGCAGTCTTGACGGGGGTGTGATTGGTACTGAAGCTTTCTTT
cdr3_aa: CASSLDGGVIGTEAFF

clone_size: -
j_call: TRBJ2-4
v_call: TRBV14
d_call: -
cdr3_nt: TGTGCCAGCAGCCAATCCGGGACATCCAACATTCAGTACTTC
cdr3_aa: CASSQSGTSNIQYF

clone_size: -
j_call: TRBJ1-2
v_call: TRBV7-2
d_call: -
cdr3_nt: TGTGCCAGCAGGGCCGCGCTGACGGGAACTAACTATGGCTACACCTTC
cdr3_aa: CASRAALTGTNYGYTF

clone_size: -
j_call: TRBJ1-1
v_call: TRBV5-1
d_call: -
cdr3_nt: TGCGCCAGCAGCGCGGCCGGGAACATGAACACTGAAGCTTTCTTT
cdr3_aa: CASSAAGNMNTEAFF

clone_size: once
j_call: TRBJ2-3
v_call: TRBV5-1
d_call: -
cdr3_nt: TGCGCCAGCAGCTTGGGGGCAGAGACAGATACGCAGTATTTT
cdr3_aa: CASSLGAETDTQYF

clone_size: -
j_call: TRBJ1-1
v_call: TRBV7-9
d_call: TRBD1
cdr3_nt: TGTGCCAGCTCCGTACAGGGGGGCCTGAACACTGAAGCTTTCTTT
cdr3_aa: CASSVQGGLNTEAFF

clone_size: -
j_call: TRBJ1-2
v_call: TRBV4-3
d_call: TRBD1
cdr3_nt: TGCGCCAGCAGCCAAACAGGGGGCGCCCAGGTCTATGGCTACACCTTC
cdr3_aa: CASSQTGGAQVYGYTF

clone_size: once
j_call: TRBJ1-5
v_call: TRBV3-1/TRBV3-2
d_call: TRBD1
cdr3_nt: TGTGCCAGCAGCCAGGGGACAGGGAATAGCAATCAGCCCCAGCATTTT
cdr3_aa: CASSQGTGNSNQPQHF

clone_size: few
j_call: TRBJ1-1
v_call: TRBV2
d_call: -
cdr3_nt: TGTGCCAGCAAACAGACGAACACTGAAGCTTTCTTT
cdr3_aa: CASKQTNTEAFF

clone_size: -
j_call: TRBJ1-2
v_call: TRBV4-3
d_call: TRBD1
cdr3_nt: TGCGCCAGCAGCCAAGATCGCGGACAGGACTATGGCTACACCTTC
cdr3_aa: CASSQDRGQDYGYTF

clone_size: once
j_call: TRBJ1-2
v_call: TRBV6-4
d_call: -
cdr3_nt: TGTGCCAGCAGTGACTCGAGCGGGAGTGGGAGCTACACCTTC
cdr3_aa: CASSDSSGSGSYTF

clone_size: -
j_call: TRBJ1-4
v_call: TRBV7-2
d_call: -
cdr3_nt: TGTGCCAGCAGCTTAGGCAATCGGGAAAAACTGTTTTTT
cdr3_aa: CASSLGNREKLFF

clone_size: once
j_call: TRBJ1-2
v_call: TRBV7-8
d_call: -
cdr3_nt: TGTGCCAGCAGCTTCCCGAGGGTTGGGGGGGACAATGGCTACACCTTC
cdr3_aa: CASSFPRVGGDNGYTF

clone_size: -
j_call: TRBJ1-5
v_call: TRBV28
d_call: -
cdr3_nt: TGTGCCAGCAGTTTAATTGGTAGCGCGGGGCAGCCCCAGCATTTT
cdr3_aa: CASSLIGSAGQPQHF

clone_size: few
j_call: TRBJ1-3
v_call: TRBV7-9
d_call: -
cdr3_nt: TGTGCCAGCAGCTTAGAGGGGTTAAAGGGAAACACCATATATTTT
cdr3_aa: CASSLEGLKGNTIYF

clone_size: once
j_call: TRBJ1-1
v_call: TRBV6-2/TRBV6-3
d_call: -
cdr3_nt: TGTGCCAGCAGTTACGGTGGGGGCGGCACTGAAGCTTTCTTT
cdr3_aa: CASSYGGGGTEAFF

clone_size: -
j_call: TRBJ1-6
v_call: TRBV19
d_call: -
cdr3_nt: TGTGCAACGAAAAAGGGGCCTCTCTCAGACCTCCACTTT
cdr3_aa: CATKKGPLSDLHF

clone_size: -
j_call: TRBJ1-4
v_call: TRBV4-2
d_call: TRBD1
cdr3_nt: TGTGCCAGCAGCCAAGATTATGGGACAGGCTACGGCGGGAATGAAAAACTGTTTTTT
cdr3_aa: CASSQDYGTGYGGNEKLFF

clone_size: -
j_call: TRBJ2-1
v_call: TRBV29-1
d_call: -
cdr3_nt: TGCAGCGTTGAGGCTATTGATTACTCCTACAATGAGCAGTTCTTC
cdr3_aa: CSVEAIDYSYNEQFF

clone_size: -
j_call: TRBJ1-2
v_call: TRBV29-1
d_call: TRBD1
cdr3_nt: TGCAGCGTTGGGGACAGGGGGCCGTATGGCTACACCTTC
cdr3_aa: CSVGDRGPYGYTF

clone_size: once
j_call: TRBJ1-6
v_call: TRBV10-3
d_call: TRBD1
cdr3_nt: TGTGCCACCGCCGGACAGGGTCATGATTCACCCCTCCACTTT
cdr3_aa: CATAGQGHDSPLHF

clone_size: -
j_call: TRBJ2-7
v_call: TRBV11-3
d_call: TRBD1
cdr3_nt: TGTGCCAGCAGCAAACCCGGGACAGCCTCCTACGAGCAGTACTTC
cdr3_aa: CASSKPGTASYEQYF

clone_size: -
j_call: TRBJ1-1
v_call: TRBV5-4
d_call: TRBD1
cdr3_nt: TGTGCCAGCAGCCCCGCAATCGGGGGACAGGAGACTGTTTACACTGAAGCTTTCTTT
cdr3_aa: CASSPAIGGQETVYTEAFF